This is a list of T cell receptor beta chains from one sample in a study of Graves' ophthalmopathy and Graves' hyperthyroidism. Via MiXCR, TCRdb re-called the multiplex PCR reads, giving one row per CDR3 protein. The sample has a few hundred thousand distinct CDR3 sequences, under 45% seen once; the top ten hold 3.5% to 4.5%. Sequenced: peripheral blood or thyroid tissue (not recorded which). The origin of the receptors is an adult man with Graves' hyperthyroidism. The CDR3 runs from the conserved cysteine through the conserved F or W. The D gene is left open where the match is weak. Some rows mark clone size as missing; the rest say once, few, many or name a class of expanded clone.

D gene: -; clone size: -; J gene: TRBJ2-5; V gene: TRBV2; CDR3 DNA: TGTGCCAGCAGTGAGGAAGGGAGGCGGTACAATGAGCAGTACTTC; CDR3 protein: CASSEEGRRYNEQYF
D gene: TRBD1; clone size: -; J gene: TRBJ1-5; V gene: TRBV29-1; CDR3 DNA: TGCAGCGTTGTACAGGGGATGGGGACAGACCAGCATTTT; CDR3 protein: CSVVQGMGTDQHF
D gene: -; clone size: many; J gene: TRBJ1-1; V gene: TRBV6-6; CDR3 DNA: TGTGCCAGCAGAAATCCCGGGAGAAACACTGAAGTTTTCTTT; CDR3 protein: CASRNPGRNTEVFF
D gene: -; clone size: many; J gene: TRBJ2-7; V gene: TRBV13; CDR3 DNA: TGTGCCAGCAGCTTAACGGGCTTCTACGAGCAGTACTTC; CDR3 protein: CASSLTGFYEQYF
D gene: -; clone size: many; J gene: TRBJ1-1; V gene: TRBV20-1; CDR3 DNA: TGCAGTGCTAGAGTCTTTCAGGGTTGGGTCACTGAAGCTTTCTTT; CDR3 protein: CSARVFQGWVTEAFF
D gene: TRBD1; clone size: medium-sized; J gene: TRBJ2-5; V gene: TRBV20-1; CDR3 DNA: TGCAGTGCTAGAGCGGGACAGCCACAAGAGACCCAGTACTTC; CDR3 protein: CSARAGQPQETQYF
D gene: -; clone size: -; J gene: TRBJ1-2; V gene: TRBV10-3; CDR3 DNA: TGTGCCATCAGTGGGCCGGGCGAATCTAACTATGGCTACACCTTC; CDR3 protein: CAISGPGESNYGYTF
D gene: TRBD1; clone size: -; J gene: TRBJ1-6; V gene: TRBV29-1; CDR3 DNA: TGCAGCGCCGGACAGGGGTGGAATTCACCCCTCCACTTT; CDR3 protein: CSAGQGWNSPLHF
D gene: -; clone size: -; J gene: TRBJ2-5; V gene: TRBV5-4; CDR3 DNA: TGTGCCAGCAGCTCCCTGGGCCTCCCACAAGAGACCCAGTACTTC; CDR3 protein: CASSSLGLPQETQYF
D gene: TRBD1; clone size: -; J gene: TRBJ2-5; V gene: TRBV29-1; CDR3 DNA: TGCAGCGTTAGGGACAGGGGGGAGACCCAGTACTTC; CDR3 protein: CSVRDRGETQYF
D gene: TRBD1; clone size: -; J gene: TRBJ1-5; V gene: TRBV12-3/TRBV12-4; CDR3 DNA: TGTGCCAGCAGTCCTAAGGGGGCTCGGGCGACCGAGCATTTT; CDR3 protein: CASSPKGARATEHF
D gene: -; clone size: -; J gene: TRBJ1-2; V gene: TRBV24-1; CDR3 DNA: TGTGCCACCAGTAAACAGATTAATTATGGCTACACCTTC; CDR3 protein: CATSKQINYGYTF
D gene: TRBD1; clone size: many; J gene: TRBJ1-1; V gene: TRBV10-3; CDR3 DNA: TGTGCCATCAGGGATACCGGGACAGGGGGCCACACTGAAGCTTTCTTT; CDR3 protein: CAIRDTGTGGHTEAFF
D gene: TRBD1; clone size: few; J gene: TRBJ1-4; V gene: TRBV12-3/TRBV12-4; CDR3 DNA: TGTGCCAGCAGTCGAGGCCGGACAGGGGATGAAAAACTGTTTTTT; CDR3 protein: CASSRGRTGDEKLFF
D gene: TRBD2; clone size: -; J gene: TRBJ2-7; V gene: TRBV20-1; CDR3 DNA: TGCAGTCCGACGACTAGCGGGGGGGCTGAGCAGTACTTC; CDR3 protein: CSPTTSGGAEQYF
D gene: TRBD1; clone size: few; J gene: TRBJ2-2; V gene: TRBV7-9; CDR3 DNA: TGTGCCAGCAGCTGGGGGGGTGGGACAGGGCTCACCGGGGAGCTGTTTTTT; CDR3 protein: CASSWGGGTGLTGELFF
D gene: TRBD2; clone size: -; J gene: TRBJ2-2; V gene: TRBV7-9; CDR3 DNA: TGTGCCAGTAGTCCAGCGGGAGGGCTCACCGGGGAGCTGTTTTTT; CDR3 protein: CASSPAGGLTGELFF
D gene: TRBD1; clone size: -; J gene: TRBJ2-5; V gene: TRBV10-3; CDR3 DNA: TGTGCCACCGAGAACAGGGGTTGGGCTCAGCCCCAGTACTTC; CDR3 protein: CATENRGWAQPQYF
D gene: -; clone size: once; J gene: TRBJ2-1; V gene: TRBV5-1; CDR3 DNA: TGCGCCAGCAGCTGGGTGGGACACGAGCAGTTCTTC; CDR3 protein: CASSWVGHEQFF
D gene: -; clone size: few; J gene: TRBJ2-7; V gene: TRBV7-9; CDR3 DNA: TGTGCCAGCAGCTTAGCTGCGGAATACGAGCAGTACTTC; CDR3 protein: CASSLAAEYEQYF
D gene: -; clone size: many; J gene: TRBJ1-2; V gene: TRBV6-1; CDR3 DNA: TGTGCCAGCAAGACATACGGCTACACCTTC; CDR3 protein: CASKTYGYTF
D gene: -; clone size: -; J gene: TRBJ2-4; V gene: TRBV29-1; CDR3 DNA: TGCAGCGCTCTGTCCGGAAACATTCAGTACTTC; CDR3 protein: CSALSGNIQYF
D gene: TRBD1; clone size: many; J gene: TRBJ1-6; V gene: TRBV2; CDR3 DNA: TGTGCCAGCAGTGAACGCGACAGGGATAATTCACCCCTCCACTTT; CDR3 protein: CASSERDRDNSPLHF
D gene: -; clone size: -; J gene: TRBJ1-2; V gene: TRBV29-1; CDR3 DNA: TGCAGCTTAGCCGGGGGGAACTATGGCTACACCTTC; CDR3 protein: CSLAGGNYGYTF
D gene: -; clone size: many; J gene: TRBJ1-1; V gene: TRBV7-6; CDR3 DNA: TGTGCCAGCAGCACGCTACAGGGGAACACTGAAGCTTTCTTT; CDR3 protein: CASSTLQGNTEAFF
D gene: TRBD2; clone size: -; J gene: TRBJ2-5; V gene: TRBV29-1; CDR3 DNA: TGCAGTGCTACCTCCGGACTAGCGGGAGTGACCCAGTACTTC; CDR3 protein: CSATSGLAGVTQYF
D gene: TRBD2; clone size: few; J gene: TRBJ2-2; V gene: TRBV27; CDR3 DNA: TGTGCCAGCAGTCGAAGCGGGGACGGTGAGCTGTTTTTT; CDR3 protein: CASSRSGDGELFF
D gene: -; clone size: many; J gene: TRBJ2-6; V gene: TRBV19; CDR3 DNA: TGTGCCAGTAGGCCGGGGGGCCCTGGGGCCAACGTCCTGACTTTC; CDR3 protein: CASRPGGPGANVLTF
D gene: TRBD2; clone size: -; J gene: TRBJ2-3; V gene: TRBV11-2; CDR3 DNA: TGTGCCAGCAGCCGACGGGCTAGCGGGAGGACAGATACGCAGTATTTT; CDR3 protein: CASSRRASGRTDTQYF
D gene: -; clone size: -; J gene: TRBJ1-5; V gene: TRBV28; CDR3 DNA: TGTGCCAGCAGTTTGACCTCCCCGGTTCAGCCCCAGCATTTT; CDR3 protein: CASSLTSPVQPQHF
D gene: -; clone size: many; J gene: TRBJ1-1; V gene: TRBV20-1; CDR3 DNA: TGCAGTGCTACCCTCAGATTGAACACTGAAGCTTTCTTT; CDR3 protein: CSATLRLNTEAFF
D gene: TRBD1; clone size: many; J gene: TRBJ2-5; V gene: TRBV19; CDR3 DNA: TGTGCCAGTAGTTCGACCGGACAGGACAACCAAGAGACCCAGTACTTC; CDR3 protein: CASSSTGQDNQETQYF
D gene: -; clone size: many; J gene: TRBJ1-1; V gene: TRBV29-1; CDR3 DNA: TGCAGCGTTGAAGATCCCCCTATGCCTGAAGCTTTCTTT; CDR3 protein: CSVEDPPMPEAFF
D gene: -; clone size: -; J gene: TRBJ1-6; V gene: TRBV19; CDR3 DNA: TGTGCCAGTAGTGCCGGGGGAAAATATTCACCCCTCCACTTT; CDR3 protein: CASSAGGKYSPLHF
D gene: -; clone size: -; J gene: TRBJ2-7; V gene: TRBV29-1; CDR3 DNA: TGCAGCGGGTTAACTACGGAGGGGTTCTACGAGCAGTACTTC; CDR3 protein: CSGLTTEGFYEQYF
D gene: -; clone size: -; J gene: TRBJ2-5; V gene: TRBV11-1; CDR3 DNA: -; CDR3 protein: CASSIYLCSVATRGETQYF